This T cell receptor beta chain came from a study of T cells after yellow fever vaccination (dated by TCRdb to the late 2010s). Background on the whole study: Libraries from fractions with low cell numbers were prepared with the SMART-Seq v4 Ultra Low Input RNA kit. Bulk TCR alpha and beta repertoires were sequenced longitudinally to track T-cell clones before and after primary and booster YFV17D yellow fever vaccination. Two healthy male donors, one aged 18 to 29 and one aged 30 to 40 years, were included in the cohort. Blood was drawn at multiple timepoints before and after primary and secondary immunization, with bulk PBMC replicates and cell subsets isolated. What the study reported, not specific to this receptor: Compared with the primary T-cell response, the secondary T-cell response was weaker but faster, peaking on day 5 rather than day 15. A small share of clonotypes occurred in both CD4 and CD8 compartments, likely arising from convergent recombination. Only a couple of donors were included in the study, so the extent to which the findings can be generalized is limited. Computational filtering was required because FACS-sorted repertoires could contain abundant contaminating clonotypes from the bulk population. Most clones expanded after primary vaccination were re-detected after the booster (around 96% of CD4 and about nine tenths of CD8), suggesting broad memory maintenance.

This clonotype was counted only a few times. What this receptor recognizes is not known. Per-nucleotide qualities are absent, and no much larger clonotype sits a single base away. The sample's treatment or condition label is to be understood as: live attenuated yellow fever vaccine strain. Two biological replicates of bulk PBMCs were collected at each blood-draw timepoint. PBMCs were isolated from peripheral blood using a standard Ficoll-Paque protocol. RNA was extracted with TriZol from bulk PBMCs, CD4 and CD8 fractions, and dextramer-positive and dextramer-negative fractions. V and J lose 3 bases and 6 bases, and a span of 18 bases separates them. The CDR3 measures 15 amino acids from cysteine to phenylalanine. The entry retains the CDR3 DNA only, 45 bases that are in frame from base 1. Via the germline V gene (reference sequence), CDR1 is MNHEY and CDR2 SMNVEV. TCR cDNA was synthesized by 5'RACE template switching, through which a universal primer site and unique molecular identifiers were introduced. Priming for cDNA synthesis came from both the TCR alpha and TCR beta constant segments. Two PCR steps were used to amplify libraries, with sample barcodes and sequencing adapters being added in the second step. Sequencing of libraries was performed on Illumina HiSeq 2500 (2x100 bp) or NovaSeq (2x150 bp). Turning to the authors' computational methods: Reads were demultiplexed and collapsed into UMI consensus sequences with MIGEC, and V(D)J alignment was performed with MiXCR. Using edgeR on replicate PBMC samples, clonotypes were called vaccine-responding if FDR was below 0.01 and the log2 fold change was above 5 up to day 15. Each bulk clonotype received a CD4 or CD8 identity based on whether the sequenced CD4 or CD8 repertoire contained that clonotype at higher abundance. TCRdb trimmed public reads at Q25 via fastp, called clones via MiXCR and kept in-frame beta chains. Each entry merges the rows of one CDR3 protein and shows their most common DNA and genes. TCRdb, not the original authors, processed these V and J calls. This sample holds hundreds of thousands of distinct CDR3 sequences; approximately 13% were observed only once. The leading ten clones occupy under 15% of the sample.

The sequenced sample was PBMCs, obtained on the day of the yellow fever booster vaccination. The source of this sequence is a man aged 30 to 45 who received the YFV17D yellow fever vaccine. Here the chain combines TRBV27 and TRBJ2-7; D gene: possibly TRBD2, on 6 matching bases. The nucleotide sequence is given as TGTGCCAGCAGTTTGGGGAGTGTTACGGGAGTCGAGCAGTACTTC. Its amino acids are CASSLGSVTGVEQYF.